Included here is one T cell receptor (beta chain) sequence, with context. The data stem from a study of control samples from healthy donors and cancer patients. Method: immunoSEQ multiplex PCR; TCRdb's copy keeps in-frame clones and lacks some. Here the sample spans roughly 160,000 clones, around nine tenths being singletons. Sequencing input: blood. The sequence was collected from a woman in her 30s in good health.

The CDR3 DNA reads TGCGCCAGCAGCCAAGGACGAGGGGACACCGGGGAGCTGTTTTTT. It codes for CASSQGRGDTGELFF. The genes are TRBV4-1 and TRBJ2-2; the D gene could be TRBD1 or TRBD2 (5 bases each). Trimming removed 1 base at V and 3 bases at J, with 9 bases between. CDR1 is MGHRA, CDR2 YSYEKL, per germline. The CDR3 length is 15 residues.